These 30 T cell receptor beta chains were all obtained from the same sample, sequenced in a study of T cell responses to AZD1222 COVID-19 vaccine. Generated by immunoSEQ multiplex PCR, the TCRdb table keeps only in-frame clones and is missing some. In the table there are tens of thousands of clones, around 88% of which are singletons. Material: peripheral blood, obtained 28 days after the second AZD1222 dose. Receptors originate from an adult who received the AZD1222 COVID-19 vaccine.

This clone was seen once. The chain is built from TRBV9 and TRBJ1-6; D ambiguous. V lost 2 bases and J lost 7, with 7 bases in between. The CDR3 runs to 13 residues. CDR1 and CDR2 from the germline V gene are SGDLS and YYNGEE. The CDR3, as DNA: TGTGCCAGCAGCGTCCGGGCGAATTCACCCCTCCACTTT. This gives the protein CASSVRANSPLHF.

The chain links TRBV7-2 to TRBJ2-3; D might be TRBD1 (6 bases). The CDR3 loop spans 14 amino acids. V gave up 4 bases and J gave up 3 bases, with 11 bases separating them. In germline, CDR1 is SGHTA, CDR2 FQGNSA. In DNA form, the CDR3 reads TGTGCCAGCAGCTCCTCAGGACAGACAGATACGCAGTATTTT. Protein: CASSSSGQTDTQYF.

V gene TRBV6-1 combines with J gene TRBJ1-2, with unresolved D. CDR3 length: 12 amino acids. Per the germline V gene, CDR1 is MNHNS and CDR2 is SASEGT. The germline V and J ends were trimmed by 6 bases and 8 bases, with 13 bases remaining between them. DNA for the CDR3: TGTGCCAGCAGCGAGTCTTTAAGGGGCTACACCTTC. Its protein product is CASSESLRGYTF.

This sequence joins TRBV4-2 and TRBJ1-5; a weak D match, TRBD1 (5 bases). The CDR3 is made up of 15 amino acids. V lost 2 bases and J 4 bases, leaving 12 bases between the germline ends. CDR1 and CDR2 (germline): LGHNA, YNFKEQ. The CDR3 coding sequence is TGTGCCAGCAGCCAATACGTGCAGGGTAATCAGCCCCAGCATTTT. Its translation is CASSQYVQGNQPQHF.

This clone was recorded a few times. The chain's CDR3 is CASSYWAGVGNTIYF. The CDR3 nucleotides read TGTGCCAGCAGTTATTGGGCGGGGGTCGGAAACACCATATATTTT. The J gene is TRBJ1-3, the V gene TRBV6-5; D may be TRBD1 (5 bases). The CDR3 runs 15 residues. V was trimmed by 3 bases and J by 4 bases, leaving 13 bases between them. The V gene's germline CDR1 is MNHEY and CDR2 SVGAGI.

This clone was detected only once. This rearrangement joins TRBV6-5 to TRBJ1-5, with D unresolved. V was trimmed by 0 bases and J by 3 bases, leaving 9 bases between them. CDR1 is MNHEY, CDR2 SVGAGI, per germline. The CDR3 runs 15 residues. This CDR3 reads CASSYSWGSNQPQHF. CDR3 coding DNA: TGTGCCAGCAGTTACTCGTGGGGTTCCAATCAGCCCCAGCATTTT.

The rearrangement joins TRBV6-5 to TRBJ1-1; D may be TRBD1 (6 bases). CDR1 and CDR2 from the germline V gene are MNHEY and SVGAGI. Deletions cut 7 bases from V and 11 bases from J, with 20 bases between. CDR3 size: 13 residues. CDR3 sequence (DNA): TGTGCCAGCACCCCACAGGGCGGGAAAAGGGCTTTCTTT. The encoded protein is CASTPQGGKRAFF.

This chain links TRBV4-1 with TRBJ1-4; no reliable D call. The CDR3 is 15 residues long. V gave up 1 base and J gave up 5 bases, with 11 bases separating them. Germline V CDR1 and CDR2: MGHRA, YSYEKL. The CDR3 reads CASSQGPRGNEKLFF. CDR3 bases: TGCGCCAGCAGCCAAGGTCCCAGAGGAAATGAAAAACTGTTTTTT.

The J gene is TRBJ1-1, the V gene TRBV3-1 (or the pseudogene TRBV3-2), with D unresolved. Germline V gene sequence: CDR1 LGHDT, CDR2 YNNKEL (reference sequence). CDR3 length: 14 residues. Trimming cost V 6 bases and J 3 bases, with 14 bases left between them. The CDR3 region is CASRRGGWDTEAFF. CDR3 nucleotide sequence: TGTGCCAGCAGACGAGGTGGCTGGGACACTGAAGCTTTCTTT.

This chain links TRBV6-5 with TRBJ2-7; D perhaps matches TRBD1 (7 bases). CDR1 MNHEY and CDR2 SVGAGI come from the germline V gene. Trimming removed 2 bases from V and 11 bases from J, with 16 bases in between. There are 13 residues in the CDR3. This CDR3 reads CASSYGRGTEKYF. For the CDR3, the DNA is TGTGCCAGCAGTTACGGCCGCGGGACAGAAAAGTACTTC.

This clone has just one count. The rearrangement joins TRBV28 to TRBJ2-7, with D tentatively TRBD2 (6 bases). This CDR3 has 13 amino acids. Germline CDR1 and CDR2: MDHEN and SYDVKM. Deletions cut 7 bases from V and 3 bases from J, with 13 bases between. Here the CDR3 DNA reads TGTGCCAGCAACCCCCCCGGGGGCTACGAGCAGTACTTC. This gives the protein CASNPPGGYEQYF.

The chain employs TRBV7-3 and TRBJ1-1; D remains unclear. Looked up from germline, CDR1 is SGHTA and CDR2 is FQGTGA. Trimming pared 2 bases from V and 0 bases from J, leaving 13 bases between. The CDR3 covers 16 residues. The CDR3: CASSLGSPSLNTEAFF. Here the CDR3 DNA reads TGTGCCAGCAGCTTAGGGTCCCCGAGTTTGAACACTGAAGCTTTCTTT.

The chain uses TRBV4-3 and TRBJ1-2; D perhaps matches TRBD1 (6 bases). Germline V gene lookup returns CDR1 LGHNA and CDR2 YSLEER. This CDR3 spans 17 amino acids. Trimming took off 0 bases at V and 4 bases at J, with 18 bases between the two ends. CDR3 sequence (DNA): TGCGCCAGCAGCCAAGAGAACAGACTTGGACAGCGCTATGGCTACACCTTC. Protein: CASSQENRLGQRYGYTF.

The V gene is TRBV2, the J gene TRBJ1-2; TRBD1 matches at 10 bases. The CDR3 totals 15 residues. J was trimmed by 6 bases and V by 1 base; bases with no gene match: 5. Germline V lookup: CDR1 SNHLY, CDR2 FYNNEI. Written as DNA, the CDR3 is TGTGCCAGCAGTGAAGTGGGACAGGGGATCGATGGCTACACCTTC. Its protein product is CASSEVGQGIDGYTF.

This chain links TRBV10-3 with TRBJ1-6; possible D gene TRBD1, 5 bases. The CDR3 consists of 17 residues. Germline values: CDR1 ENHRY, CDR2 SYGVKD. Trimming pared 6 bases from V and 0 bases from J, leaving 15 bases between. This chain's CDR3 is CAISPQGRSSYNSPLHF. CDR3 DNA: TGTGCCATCAGCCCGCAGGGTAGGAGCTCCTATAATTCACCCCTCCACTTT.

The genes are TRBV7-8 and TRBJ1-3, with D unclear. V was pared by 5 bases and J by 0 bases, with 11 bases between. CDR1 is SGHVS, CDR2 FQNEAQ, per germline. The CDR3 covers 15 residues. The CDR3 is CASSPNSHSGNTIYF. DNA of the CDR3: TGTGCCAGCAGCCCCAACAGCCACTCTGGAAACACCATATATTTT.

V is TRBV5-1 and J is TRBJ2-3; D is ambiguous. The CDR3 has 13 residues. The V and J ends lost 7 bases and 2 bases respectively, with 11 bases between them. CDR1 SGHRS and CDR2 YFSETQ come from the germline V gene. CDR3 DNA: TGCGCCAGCGCTACTTCGACCACAGATACGCAGTATTTT. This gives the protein CASATSTTDTQYF.

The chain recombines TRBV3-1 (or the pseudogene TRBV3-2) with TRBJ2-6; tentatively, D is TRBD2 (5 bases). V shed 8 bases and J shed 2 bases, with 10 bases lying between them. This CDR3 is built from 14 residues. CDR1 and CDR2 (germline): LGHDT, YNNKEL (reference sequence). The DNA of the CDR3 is TGTGCCAGCGAAGTCGGGACTGGGGCCAACGTCCTGACTTTC. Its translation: CASEVGTGANVLTF.

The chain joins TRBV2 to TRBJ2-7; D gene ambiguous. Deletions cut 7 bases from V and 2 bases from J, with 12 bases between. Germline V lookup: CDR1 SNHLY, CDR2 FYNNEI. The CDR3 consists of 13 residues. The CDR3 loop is CASTVQGPYEQYF. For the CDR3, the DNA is TGTGCCAGCACCGTCCAAGGCCCCTACGAGCAGTACTTC. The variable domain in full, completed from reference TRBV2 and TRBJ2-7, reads EPEVTQTPSHQVTQMGQEVILRCVPISNHLYFYWYRQILGQKVEFLVSFYNNEISEKSEIFDDQFSVERPDGSNFTLKIRSTKLEDSAMYFCASTVQGPYEQYFGPGTRLTVT.

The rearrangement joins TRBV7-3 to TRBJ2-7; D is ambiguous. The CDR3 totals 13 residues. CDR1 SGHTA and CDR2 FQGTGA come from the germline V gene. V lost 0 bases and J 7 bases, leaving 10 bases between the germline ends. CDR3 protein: CASSLTHGREQYF. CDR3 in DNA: TGTGCCAGCAGCTTAACCCACGGCCGGGAGCAGTACTTC.

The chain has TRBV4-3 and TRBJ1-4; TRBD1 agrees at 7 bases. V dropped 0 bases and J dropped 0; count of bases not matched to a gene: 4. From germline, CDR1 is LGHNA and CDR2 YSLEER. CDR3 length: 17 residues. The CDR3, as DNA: TGCGCCAGCAGCCAAGATAAGGGGGCAGCAACTAATGAAAAACTGTTTTTT. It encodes CASSQDKGAATNEKLFF.

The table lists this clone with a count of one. CDR3 coding DNA: TGTGCCAGCAGCGACGTACAGGGGGCCGGGGAGCTGTTTTTT. Amino acids: CASSDVQGAGELFF. The chain employs TRBV9 and TRBJ2-2, with 8 bases lining up with TRBD1. The CDR3 has 14 residues. V gave up 3 bases and J gave up 6 bases; unmatched junction bases: 4. The germline V gene encodes CDR1 SGDLS and CDR2 YYNGEE.

The CDR3 protein is CASSFAGGYGYTF. In DNA form, the CDR3 reads TGTGCCAGTAGTTTTGCAGGGGGCTATGGCTACACCTTC. V is TRBV19 and J is TRBJ1-2, with 7 bases lining up with TRBD1. V was pared by 5 bases and J by 4 bases, with 4 bases of the junction left unmatched. The CDR3 is 13 residues long. Per the germline V gene, CDR1 is LNHDA and CDR2 is SQIVND (reference sequence). The full variable domain, its missing parts supplied by reference TRBV19 and TRBJ1-2, is DGGITQSPKYLFRKEGQNVTLSCEQNLNHDAMYWYRQDPGQGLRLIYYSQIVNDFQKGDIAEGYSVSREKKESFPLTVTSAQKNPTAFYLCASSFAGGYGYTFGSGTRLTVV.

CDR3 amino acids: CASSLAVILRPQHF. CDR3 nucleotides: TGTGCCAGCAGCTTGGCAGTAATTCTACGGCCCCAGCATTTT. The chain links TRBV7-2 to TRBJ1-5; D is uncertain. This CDR3 has 14 residues. Germline CDR1 SGHTA, CDR2 FQGNSA. Deletions cut 3 bases from V and 9 bases from J, with 15 bases between. Combining the CDR3 with reference TRBV7-2 and TRBJ1-5 gives the whole variable domain GAGVSQSPSNKVTEKGKDVELRCDPISGHTALYWYRQSLGQGLEFLIYFQGNSAPDKSGLPSDRFSAERTGGSVSTLTIQRTQQEDSAVYLCASSLAVILRPQHFGDGTRLSIL.

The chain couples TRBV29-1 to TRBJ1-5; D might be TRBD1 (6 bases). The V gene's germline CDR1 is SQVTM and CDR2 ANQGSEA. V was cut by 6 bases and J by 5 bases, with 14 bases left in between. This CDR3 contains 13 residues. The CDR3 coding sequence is TGCAGCGTGGGAGACAGGCCGGATCAGCCCCAGCATTTT. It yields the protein CSVGDRPDQPQHF.

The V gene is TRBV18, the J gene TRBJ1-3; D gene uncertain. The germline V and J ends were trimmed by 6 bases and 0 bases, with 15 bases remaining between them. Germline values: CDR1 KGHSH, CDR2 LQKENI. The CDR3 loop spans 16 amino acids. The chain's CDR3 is CASSPYDTSSGNTIYF. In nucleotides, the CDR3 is TGTGCCAGCTCCCCATATGACACGAGCTCTGGAAACACCATATATTTT.

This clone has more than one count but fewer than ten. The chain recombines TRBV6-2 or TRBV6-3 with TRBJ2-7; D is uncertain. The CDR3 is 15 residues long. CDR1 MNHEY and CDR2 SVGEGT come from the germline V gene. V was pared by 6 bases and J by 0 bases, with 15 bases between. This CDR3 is CASSSAPAGSYEQYF. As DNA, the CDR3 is TGTGCCAGCAGCTCCGCACCCGCAGGCTCCTACGAGCAGTACTTC.

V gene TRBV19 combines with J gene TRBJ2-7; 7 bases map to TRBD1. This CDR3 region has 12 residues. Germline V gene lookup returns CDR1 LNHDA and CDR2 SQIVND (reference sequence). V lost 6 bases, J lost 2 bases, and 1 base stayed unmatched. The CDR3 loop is CASRDRTYEQYF. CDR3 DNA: TGTGCCAGTAGGGACAGGACCTACGAGCAGTACTTC.

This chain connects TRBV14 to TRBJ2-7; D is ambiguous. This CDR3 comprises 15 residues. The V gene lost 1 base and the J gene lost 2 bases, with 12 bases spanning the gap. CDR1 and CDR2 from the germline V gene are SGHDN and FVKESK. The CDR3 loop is CASSQVQSMPYEQYF. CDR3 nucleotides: TGTGCCAGCAGCCAAGTGCAGTCTATGCCCTACGAGCAGTACTTC.

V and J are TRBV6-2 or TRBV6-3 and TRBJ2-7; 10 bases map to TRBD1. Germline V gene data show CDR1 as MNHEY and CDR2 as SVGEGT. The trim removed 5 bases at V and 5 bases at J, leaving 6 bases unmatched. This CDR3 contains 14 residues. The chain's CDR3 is CASSTGQGLNEQYF. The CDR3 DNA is TGTGCCAGCAGTACGGGACAGGGGTTGAACGAGCAGTACTTC.